This TCR beta chain was sequenced for a study of shared clonotypes between healthy human individuals. Genomic DNA of each subset was evenly split across several immunoSEQ plates. TCRdb keeps only in-frame clones here, not all; method: immunoSEQ multiplex PCR. The table shows about 980,000 clones, with 76% occurring only once. V lost 5 bases, J lost 2 bases, and 16 bases lay in between. The CDR3 is made up of 15 amino acids. CDR1 and CDR2 (germline): LNHDA, SQIVND (reference sequence). The clonotype comes from a man between 18 and 35 years old in good health. This sequence joins TRBV19 and TRBJ2-7, with D tentatively TRBD1 (5 bases). Sequencing was done on a sample of memory CD4+ T cells sorted from blood. The subset denotes: CD45RA-negative fraction. The DNA of the CDR3 is TGTGCCAGTAGTGGGTTTTCTAGACAGACCTACGAGCAGTACTTC. It translates to CASSGFSRQTYEQYF.